This TCR beta chain was profiled in a study of CXCR3-negative and CXCR3-positive naive CD8 T cells. About this clonotype: Its target is not known.

Each TRB cDNA library was prepared by 5' RACE (with UMI labels). Each CDR3 protein gets one entry in TCRdb, which reprocessed the 5' RACE reads and gives no DNA. The table lists some 140,000 distinct CDR3 sequences. General observations from the study: Naive CXCR3-negative cells resembled naive CXCR3-positive cells in TRBV-TRBJ usage; memory cells differed. Most assays used freshly isolated PBMCs, as cryopreservation partially reduced CXCR3. For CXCR3-positive naive cells, TRB CDR3s were more hydrophobic than those of CXCR3-negative naive cells.

This receptor was taken from a human donor in good health. Some clones in this sample may be carry-over from other donors' samples. The sample taken for sequencing was naive CXCR3+ CD8+ T cells from blood. Specified subset: CD45RO-CCR7+CD27+CD95- naive CD8+ T cells expressing CXCR3 (TNR3+).

The CDR3 loop reads CASSPWRQGVGTDTQYF. V is TRBV28 and J is TRBJ2-3; the TCRdb D gene call, TRBD1, has no DNA to confirm it. The CDR3 sequence is 17 residues long. The germline CDR1 and CDR2 sequences are MDHEN and SYDVKM. The variable domain in full, with the rest retrieved from reference TRBV28 and TRBJ2-3, is DVKVTQSSRYLVKRTGEKVFLECVQDMDHENMFWYRQDPGLGLRLIYFSYDVKMKEKGDIPEGYSVSREKKERFSLILESASTNQTSMYLCASSPWRQGVGTDTQYFGPGTRLTVL.